The source of this T cell receptor (beta chain) is a study of PD-1 blockade in classical Hodgkin lymphoma. Study-wide background: Patients were treated with nivolumab at 3 mg/kg, and this was given intravenously every 2 weeks. Study-level results: According to reports, newly diagnosed patients had lower baseline TCR diversity than healthy donors, and relapsed/refractory patients had lower baseline TCR diversity still. Similar baseline diversity was found in complete responders and newly diagnosed patients. CD4+ but not CD8+ TCR diversity rose significantly by C4D1.

Profiling relied on immunoSEQ multiplex PCR, and the TCRdb table lists in-frame clones only, not all of them. The table shows roughly 150,000 clones, with about 81% occurring only once. There are a few counts of this clone. As yet, its antigen is unknown. Relapse was seen in all patients after autologous stem cell transplantation, and brentuximab vedotin exposure was variable. The input for sequencing was peripheral blood mononuclear cells (PBMCs), taken before the second cycle of nivolumab. The sequence was obtained from a human donor with classical Hodgkin lymphoma.

The CDR3 coding sequence is TGTGCCAGCAGTGCCGCTCGGGGTAGCTATGGCTACACCTTC. This translates into CASSAARGSYGYTF. This chain uses TRBV6-1 with TRBJ1-2; D not resolved. Trimming took off 4 bases at V and 4 bases at J, with 13 bases between the two ends. CDR3 length: 14 residues. Germline CDR1 MNHNS, CDR2 SASEGT.